Here is one TCR beta chain with its context. The source of the sample is a study of blood T cell repertoires in COVID-19. Original processing notes: Reference gene primer amplification yielded estimated nucleated cell counts. TCRdb's copy holds only in-frame clones and misses some; the assay was immunoSEQ multiplex PCR. Clonal size and the V and J genes are those of that table, whereas D and trimming came from the DNA. The sample records over 250,000 clones, around nine tenths being singletons. The length of the CDR3 is 15 residues. Germline lookup yields CDR1 SGHTA and CDR2 FQGNSA. The V gene lost 0 bases and the J gene lost 6 bases, with 12 bases spanning the gap.

The sequenced sample was peripheral blood. This clonotype was obtained from a man aged 40-50 years who had recovered from COVID-19. The rearrangement uses TRBV7-2 and TRBJ2-1; D is undetermined. CDR3 sequence (DNA): TGTGCCAGCAGCTTAGCCCTGATATTCGGCAATGAGCAGTTCTTC. Its protein product is CASSLALIFGNEQFF. Complete variable domain (other parts from reference TRBV7-2 and TRBJ2-1): GAGVSQSPSNKVTEKGKDVELRCDPISGHTALYWYRQSLGQGLEFLIYFQGNSAPDKSGLPSDRFSAERTGGSVSTLTIQRTQQEDSAVYLCASSLALIFGNEQFFGPGTRLTVL.